The 15 T cell receptor beta chains below come from one sample, sequenced in a study of CXCR3-negative and CXCR3-positive naive CD8 T cells (dated by TCRdb to the late 2010s). Results and caveats for the whole study, not just this receptor: TRB CDR3s from CXCR3-positive naive cells showed higher hydrophobicity (lower Kidera factor 4), lower energy, and higher strength and volume indices than CXCR3-negative naive cells.

Data came from a NextSeq 550. The Human TCR Profiling Kit (MiLaboratory) was used to make UMI-labeled 5' RACE TRB cDNA libraries. TCRdb reprocessed the reads, so every CDR3 protein sequence counts as one entry and DNA is not shown. The table kept for this sample lists around 130,000 distinct CDR3 sequences. The top ten clonotypes cover 0.59% of the sample. Antigens of these TCRs are unknown. Sequencing was carried out using naive CXCR3+ CD8+ T cells from blood. This specimen's cell subset or site label, per the study, means: CD45RO-CCR7+CD27+CD95- naive CD8+ T cells expressing CXCR3 (TNR3+). The source is a human donor in good health. Some clones in this sample may be carry-over from other donors' samples.

The chain carries TRBV12-3 or TRBV12-4 and TRBJ2-1; there is no DNA to check the TCRdb D call of TRBD1. The CDR3 runs to 11 residues. This chain's CDR3 is CVTGDDNEQFF.

V is TRBV7-9 and J is TRBJ1-3. CDR3 length: 13 amino acids. The germline gives CDR1 SEHNR, CDR2 FQNEAQ (reference sequence). The CDR3 loop is CASSLPGGNTIYF.

This chain uses TRBV13 with TRBJ2-5; TCRdb indicates TRBD2, and absent DNA this call remains unverified. CDR3 size: 16 residues. CDR1 is PRHDT, CDR2 FYEKMQ, per germline (reference sequence). CDR3 residues: CASSISWAGGEETQYF.

The rearrangement uses TRBV21-1 and TRBJ1-3; TCRdb selects TRBD1, and the lack of DNA leaves this call unchecked. TRBV21-1 is a recognized pseudogene. CDR3 length: 20 amino acids. The CDR3 loop is CARSKVRDRTKKSSGNTIYF.

The gene calls are TRBV29-1 and TRBJ2-1. Looked up from germline, CDR1 is SQVTM and CDR2 is ANQGSEA. There are 13 residues in the CDR3. The CDR3 sequence: CSVGRVSDNEQFF.

V and J are TRBV2 and TRBJ2-3. CDR1 is SNHLY and CDR2 is FYNNEI in the germline V gene. The CDR3 runs 14 residues. The chain's CDR3 is CASSEAGWADTQYF.

The J gene is TRBJ2-1, the V gene TRBV5-1; the TCRdb call, TRBD1, lacks DNA for checking. The CDR3 runs to 14 residues. Germline loops: CDR1 SGHRS, CDR2 YFSETQ. Here the CDR3 reads CASSLAGGLYEQFF.

The chain links TRBV7-2 to TRBJ1-5. The V gene's germline CDR1 is SGHTA and CDR2 FQGNSA. The CDR3 consists of 13 residues. The chain's CDR3 is CASSLSGNQSQHF.

The chain carries TRBV6-6 and TRBJ2-1; the TRBD1 assignment by TCRdb is unverifiable without DNA. Germline loops: CDR1 MNHNY, CDR2 SVGAGI (reference sequence). The CDR3 is 16 residues long. The CDR3 loop reads CASSPSNRVSYNEQFF.

The V call is TRBV6-2 or TRBV6-3, the J call TRBJ1-2. CDR3 size: 16 residues. CDR1 and CDR2 from the germline V gene are MNHEY and SVGEGT. The CDR3 sequence is CASSETLFTLADGYTF.

The chain carries TRBV29-1 and TRBJ1-5; the TCRdb call, TRBD1, lacks DNA for checking. This CDR3 has 15 amino acids. From germline, CDR1 is SQVTM and CDR2 ANQGSEA. CDR3 amino acids: CSVGGGIDSNQPQHF. Full variable domain (missing parts from reference TRBV29-1 and TRBJ1-5): SAVISQKPSRDICQRGTSLTIQCQVDSQVTMMFWYRQQPGQSLTLIATANQGSEATYESGFVIDKFPISRPNLTFSTLTVSNMSPEDSSIYLCSVGGGIDSNQPQHFGDGTRLSIL.

J is TRBJ2-7 and V is TRBV27; TCRdb designates TRBD2, a call that cannot be tested without DNA. CDR1 is MNHEY and CDR2 is SMNVEV in the germline V gene (reference sequence). This CDR3 comprises 14 residues. The CDR3: CASNPGNSPLEQYF.

The CDR3 region is CSVEGGVVDTQYF. The chain is built from TRBV29-1 and TRBJ2-3; the D gene TCRdb calls, TRBD2, cannot be checked with no DNA. This CDR3 spans 13 amino acids. CDR1 SQVTM and CDR2 ANQGSEA come from the germline V gene.

The rearrangement joins TRBV21-1 to TRBJ2-7. TRBV21-1 is shown as a pseudogene. The length of the CDR3 is 13 residues. The CDR3 sequence is CASSKIQPYEQYF.

The chain links TRBV7-9 to TRBJ2-7; TCRdb selects TRBD1, and the lack of DNA leaves this call unchecked. CDR1 SEHNR and CDR2 FQNEAQ come from the germline V gene (reference sequence). The CDR3 has 16 amino acids. The CDR3 spells CASSAEDGQAPYEQYF.